These 23 T cell receptor beta chains were sequenced from one sample in a study of radiation and T cells in renal cell carcinoma. Sequencing was performed with immunoSEQ multiplex PCR; in TCRdb, only in-frame clones are kept and a portion is missing. The data hold about 77,000 clones, with roughly 80% observed a single time. Time point: blood 4 weeks post-SBRT, at nephrectomy. Treatment described: 15 Gy SBRT to primary tumor, nephrectomy 4 weeks later. The input for sequencing was blood, taken from a patient whose treatment included radiotherapy and nephrectomy. These TCRs come from a woman aged 60 to 75 with renal cell carcinoma.

The rearrangement joins TRBV27 to TRBJ1-1, with D unclear. V was trimmed by 3 bases and J by 5 bases, leaving 10 bases between them. CDR1 is MNHEY, CDR2 SMNVEV, per germline (reference sequence). The CDR3 loop spans 13 amino acids. In DNA form, the CDR3 reads TGTGCCAGCAGTTTGTTCGCGGATACTGAAGCTTTCTTT. Encoded protein: CASSLFADTEAFF.

The V gene is TRBV5-4, the J gene TRBJ2-3; D ambiguous. The CDR3 contains 12 residues. With 0 bases removed from V and 9 bases from J, the gap between germline ends came to 8 bases. Germline V gene data show CDR1 as SGHNT and CDR2 as YYREEE (reference sequence). The CDR3 here is CASSLAAGTQYF. CDR3 sequence (DNA): TGTGCCAGCAGCTTGGCGGCCGGGACGCAGTATTTT.

The rearrangement links TRBV5-1 to TRBJ2-3; D may be TRBD1 or TRBD2 (5 bases each). The CDR3 covers 15 residues. Trimming shortened V by 2 bases and J by 0 bases, and 10 bases separated the two germline ends. Looked up from germline, CDR1 is SGHRS and CDR2 is YFSETQ. The CDR3 coding sequence is TGCGCCAGCAGCTTATTATGGGACAGCACAGATACGCAGTATTTT. This translates into CASSLLWDSTDTQYF.

The chain carries TRBV30 and TRBJ1-1; a weak D match, TRBD1 (6 bases). Per the germline V gene, CDR1 is GTSNPN and CDR2 is SVGIG (reference sequence). The CDR3 consists of 15 residues. The V gene lost 0 bases and the J gene lost 2 bases, with 13 bases spanning the gap. CDR3 coding DNA: TGTGCCTGGAGTGTCGGACAGCTCCTCAACACTGAAGCTTTCTTT. Translated, it gives CAWSVGQLLNTEAFF.

The genes are TRBV19 and TRBJ2-2; 9 bases agree with TRBD1. Germline V gene lookup returns CDR1 LNHDA and CDR2 SQIVND (reference sequence). This CDR3 region has 18 residues. V shed 0 bases and J 7 bases; nucleotides not matched to a gene: 12. CDR3 amino acids: CASSIDLATGGINGELFF. CDR3 nucleotide sequence: TGTGCCAGTAGTATAGACCTGGCGACAGGGGGAATTAACGGGGAGCTGTTTTTT. The full variable domain, with the rest looked up from reference TRBV19 and TRBJ2-2, is DGGITQSPKYLFRKEGQNVTLSCEQNLNHDAMYWYRQDPGQGLRLIYYSQIVNDFQKGDIAEGYSVSREKKESFPLTVTSAQKNPTAFYLCASSIDLATGGINGELFFGEGSRLTVL.

The rearrangement links TRBV5-8 to TRBJ1-4, with 8 bases aligning to TRBD1. The CDR3 extends over 15 amino acids. With V trimmed by 4 bases and J by 8 bases, 10 bases remained unmatched. From germline, CDR1 is SGHTS and CDR2 YDEGEE. The CDR3: CASSPPGQGGEKLFF. CDR3 nucleotide sequence: TGTGCCAGCAGCCCCCCTGGACAGGGAGGAGAAAAACTGTTTTTT. The full variable domain, its missing parts supplied by reference TRBV5-8 and TRBJ1-4, is EAGVTQSPTHLIKTRGQQATLRCSPISGHTSVYWYQQALGLGLQFLLWYDEGEERNRGNFPPRFSGRQFPNYSSELNVNALELEDSALYLCASSPPGQGGEKLFFGSGTQLSVL.

The chain has TRBV14 and TRBJ1-2, with D possibly being TRBD1 (5 bases). The CDR3 runs to 16 residues. The germline gives CDR1 SGHDN, CDR2 FVKESK. V gave up 1 base and J gave up 6 bases, with 18 bases separating them. The CDR3 spells CASSQAGGPGLDGYTF. CDR3 DNA: TGTGCCAGCAGCCAAGCGGGGGGTCCAGGACTAGATGGCTACACCTTC. Supplemented by reference TRBV14 and TRBJ1-2, the full variable domain reads EAGVTQFPSHSVIEKGQTVTLRCDPISGHDNLYWYRRVMGKEIKFLLHFVKESKQDESGMPNNRFLAERTGGTYSTLKVQPAELEDSGVYFCASSQAGGPGLDGYTFGSGTRLTVV.

The chain uses TRBV5-5 and TRBJ1-1; D possibly corresponds to TRBD1 (5 bases). This CDR3 spans 15 amino acids. The V end was cut by 5 bases, the J end by 0 bases, with 14 bases between. Germline values: CDR1 SGHKS, CDR2 YYEKEE (reference sequence). The CDR3, as DNA: TGTGCCAGCAGTGGGCCAGGGATCATGAACACTGAAGCTTTCTTT. Protein product: CASSGPGIMNTEAFF.

The V and J genes are TRBV6-5 and TRBJ1-2; no clear D. This CDR3 region has 15 residues. Germline-derived CDR1 and CDR2 are MNHEY and SVGAGI. Between the trimmed V and J ends, which lost 0 bases and 2 bases, there was a span of 10 bases. Written as DNA, the CDR3 is TGTGCCAGCAGTTACTCCTTACAGCCGAACTATGGCTACACCTTC. This translates into CASSYSLQPNYGYTF.

The CDR3 spells CASIDRGGPTDTQYF. CDR3 nucleotides: TGTGCCAGCATAGACCGTGGGGGTCCCACAGATACGCAGTATTTT. The V gene is TRBV2, the J gene TRBJ2-3, with D perhaps given as TRBD1 or TRBD2 (5 bases each). CDR3 size: 15 residues. The V end was cut by 7 bases, the J end by 2 bases, with 16 bases between. Germline V lookup: CDR1 SNHLY, CDR2 FYNNEI.

The chain recombines TRBV11-3 with TRBJ1-1; the match to TRBD1 covers 10 bases. V lost 4 bases to trimming and J lost 4 bases; unmatched junction nucleotides: 6. Germline V gene lookup returns CDR1 SGHNT and CDR2 YENEEA. There are 15 residues in the CDR3. Here the CDR3 reads CASSSSTGGVTEAFF. The CDR3 region has the DNA TGTGCCAGCAGCTCTTCGACAGGGGGCGTCACTGAAGCTTTCTTT.

The J gene is TRBJ2-1, the V gene TRBV9; D gene ambiguous. Trimming took off 0 bases at V and 0 bases at J, with 10 bases between the two ends. Germline V lookup: CDR1 SGDLS, CDR2 YYNGEE. CDR3 length: 16 amino acids. The CDR3 here is CASSVVDLSSYNEQFF. Here the CDR3 DNA reads TGTGCCAGCAGCGTAGTTGACCTGAGCTCCTACAATGAGCAGTTCTTC.

This sequence joins TRBV2 and TRBJ1-5, with 8 nucleotides matching TRBD1. Trimming removed 6 bases from V and 5 bases from J; junction bases left unmatched: 6. Germline V gene sequence: CDR1 SNHLY, CDR2 FYNNEI. The CDR3 extends over 14 amino acids. CDR3 sequence (DNA): TGTGCCAGCAGGGGGACAGGCTGGGATCAGCCCCAGCATTTT. Residues: CASRGTGWDQPQHF.

CDR3 nucleotide sequence: TGTGCCAGCAGCTCCCCTGGGGATAAGGATACGCAGTATTTT. Its protein is CASSSPGDKDTQYF. The V and J genes are TRBV7-9 and TRBJ2-3, with unresolved D. This CDR3 is built from 14 residues. Germline V lookup: CDR1 SEHNR, CDR2 FQNEAQ (reference sequence). V lost 4 bases and J lost 6, with 14 bases in between.

V usage is TRBV4-1 and J usage is TRBJ1-6, with D hard to call. The CDR3 loop spans 16 amino acids. Germline V gene lookup returns CDR1 MGHRA and CDR2 YSYEKL. Trimming left V 1 base short and J 6 bases short, with 13 bases between. The CDR3: CASSQGLSEPNSPLHF. As DNA, the CDR3 is TGCGCCAGCAGCCAAGGGTTGTCGGAGCCTAATTCACCCCTCCACTTT.

As DNA, the CDR3 is TGTGCCAGTAGTGAACAGGGGGCGGATCAGCCCCAGCATTTT. It specifies CASSEQGADQPQHF. This sequence joins TRBV19 and TRBJ1-5, with 9 bases matching TRBD1. The V gene's germline CDR1 is LNHDA and CDR2 SQIVND (reference sequence). Trimming took 5 bases from V and 5 from J; bases not matched to a gene: 4. CDR3 length: 14 residues.

The chain carries TRBV2 and TRBJ2-3; the D gene could be TRBD1 or TRBD2 (5 bases each). CDR1 is SNHLY and CDR2 is FYNNEI in the germline V gene. The V end was cut by 6 bases, the J end by 6 bases, with 13 bases between. CDR3 length: 13 amino acids. Written as DNA, the CDR3 is TGTGCCAGCAGAGTCCGAGGGGCGGATACGCAGTATTTT. Protein product: CASRVRGADTQYF.

The chain recombines TRBV19 with TRBJ1-1, with TRBD1 as a possible D gene (5 bases). Between the trimmed V and J ends, which lost 5 bases and 3 bases, there was a span of 16 bases. CDR1 is LNHDA, CDR2 SQIVND, per germline (reference sequence). The CDR3 runs 15 residues. For the CDR3, the DNA is TGTGCCAGTAGTCCGAGTCTACTGGGGGACACTGAAGCTTTCTTT. As protein: CASSPSLLGDTEAFF.

The J gene is TRBJ1-2, the V gene TRBV27; D is possibly TRBD1 (6 bases). CDR1 MNHEY and CDR2 SMNVEV come from the germline V gene (reference sequence). CDR3 length equals 15 residues. Between the trimmed V and J ends, which lost 0 bases and 3 bases, there was a span of 11 bases. The DNA for the CDR3 is TGTGCCAGCAGTTTATCCCACAGGGTACACTATGGCTACACCTTC. It yields the protein CASSLSHRVHYGYTF.

This clone was seen just once. The chain recombines TRBV19 with TRBJ1-1; a weak D match, TRBD1 (5 bases). Germline CDR1 and CDR2: LNHDA and SQIVND (reference sequence). There are 15 residues in the CDR3. The V gene lost 1 base and the J gene lost 5 bases, with 14 bases spanning the gap. CDR3 nucleotides: TGTGCCAGTAGTATAGGGCCAGGGCGGCAAACTGAAGCTTTCTTT. Protein product: CASSIGPGRQTEAFF.

This clone was observed a handful of times. This chain joins TRBV5-1 and TRBJ2-3; tentative D call: TRBD2 (6 bases). The CDR3 is 14 residues long. Germline CDR1 SGHRS, CDR2 YFSETQ. With 0 bases removed from V and 4 bases from J, the gap between germline ends came to 9 bases. In nucleotides, the CDR3 is TGCGCCAGCAGCTTGGATCGGAGGGCAGATACGCAGTATTTT. It yields the protein CASSLDRRADTQYF.

V is TRBV29-1 and J is TRBJ2-1; TRBD1 might be the D (6 bases). Germline V gives CDR1 SQVTM, CDR2 ANQGSEA. CDR3 length equals 14 residues. V was cut by 0 bases and J by 8 bases, with 14 bases left in between. CDR3 coding DNA: TGCAGCGTTGAAGACAGGGGCGCGAGCTATGAGCAGTTCTTC. Translated, it gives CSVEDRGASYEQFF.

The V call is TRBV11-2, the J call TRBJ2-5; D possibly corresponds to TRBD1 (5 bases). Judging by the DNA end, TRBJ2-7 fits better; the J call may be wrong. The CDR3 is made up of 12 amino acids. The V gene's germline CDR1 is SGHAT and CDR2 FQNNGV. The DNA of the CDR3 is TGTGCCAGCAGACATGGACATTACGAGCAGTACTTC. Residues: CASRHGHYEQYF.